This entry lists 19 T cell receptor beta chains sequenced from one sample in a study of blood T cell repertoires in COVID-19. Using immunoSEQ multiplex PCR, the repertoire was profiled, and TCRdb retains in-frame clones only, with some absent. The table has about 170,000 clones, 70% to 90% seen once. The specimen was peripheral blood. All receptors come from a woman aged 80 or over in a cohort sampled during active or convalescent COVID-19.

The rearrangement links TRBV28 to TRBJ1-5; TRBD1 might be the D (5 bases). The germline V and J ends were trimmed by 2 bases and 0 bases, with 8 bases remaining between them. Germline V gene sequence: CDR1 MDHEN, CDR2 SYDVKM. CDR3 length: 15 residues. CDR3 residues: CASSLRQYSNQPQHF. The CDR3 coding sequence is TGTGCCAGCAGTTTAAGACAGTATAGCAATCAGCCCCAGCATTTT.

The gene calls are TRBV29-1 and TRBJ1-5, with D unresolved. Germline lookup yields CDR1 SQVTM and CDR2 ANQGSEA. Trimming removed 6 bases at V and 0 bases at J, with 9 bases between. CDR3 length equals 13 residues. CDR3 loop: CSVGGNSNQPQHF. DNA for the CDR3: TGCAGCGTGGGAGGGAATAGCAATCAGCCCCAGCATTTT.

This chain uses TRBV15 with TRBJ2-7; no clear D. The V and J ends lost 9 bases and 4 bases respectively, with 4 bases between them. Germline values: CDR1 LNHNV, CDR2 YYDKDF (reference sequence). The CDR3 covers 9 residues. The CDR3 DNA reads as TGTGCCACTATATACGAGCAGTACTTC. Its translation is CATIYEQYF.

The J gene is TRBJ1-5, the V gene TRBV28; possible D gene TRBD1, 6 bases. V lost 3 bases to trimming and J lost 5 bases, with 14 bases between them. Germline V gene lookup returns CDR1 MDHEN and CDR2 SYDVKM. This CDR3 has 15 amino acids. The CDR3 reads CASSFGGGAYQPQHF. CDR3 nucleotides: TGTGCCAGCAGTTTTGGGGGGGGCGCTTATCAGCCCCAGCATTTT.

The chain carries TRBV18 and TRBJ2-5; a weak D match, TRBD1 (6 bases). The germline V and J ends were trimmed by 0 bases and 2 bases, with 7 bases remaining between them. The germline V gene encodes CDR1 KGHSH and CDR2 LQKENI. CDR3 length equals 14 residues. CDR3 sequence (DNA): TGTGCCAGCTCACCACCGACAGGTCAAGAGACCCAGTACTTC. Amino acid sequence: CASSPPTGQETQYF.

This clone was counted once. The J gene is TRBJ1-1, the V gene TRBV2, with TRBD1 matching over 9 bases. From germline, CDR1 is SNHLY and CDR2 FYNNEI. V shed 5 bases and J 2 bases; nucleotides not matched to a gene: 3. CDR3 length: 14 amino acids. CDR3 in amino acids: CASSQQGANTEAFF. The CDR3, as DNA: TGTGCCAGCAGTCAACAGGGGGCAAACACTGAAGCTTTCTTT.

This chain connects TRBV27 to TRBJ1-6; the match to TRBD1 covers 7 bases. V dropped 3 bases and J dropped 6; count of bases not matched to a gene: 5. There are 15 residues in the CDR3. Germline loops: CDR1 MNHEY, CDR2 SMNVEV (reference sequence). The DNA of the CDR3 is TGTGCCAGCAGTTTTGATTGGGACAGTAATTCACCCCTCCACTTT. Protein product: CASSFDWDSNSPLHF.

The chain recombines TRBV15 with TRBJ2-5; no reliable D call. From germline, CDR1 is LNHNV and CDR2 YYDKDF (reference sequence). The CDR3 has 15 residues. Trimming took off 0 bases at V and 1 base at J, with 9 bases between the two ends. The CDR3 DNA sequence: TGTGCCACCAGCAGAGATCGTCAGGTCCAAGAGACCCAGTACTTC. It encodes CATSRDRQVQETQYF. Full variable domain (rest looked up from reference TRBV15 and TRBJ2-5): DAMVIQNPRYQVTQFGKPVTLSCSQTLNHNVMYWYQQKSSQAPKLLFHYYDKDFNNEADTPDNFQSRRPNTSFCFLDIRSPGLGDTAMYLCATSRDRQVQETQYFGPGTRLLVL.

The rearrangement joins TRBV6-1 to TRBJ1-1; D might be TRBD1 (6 bases). This CDR3 is built from 14 residues. Germline CDR1 is MNHNS and CDR2 is SASEGT. Trimming left V 1 base short and J 1 base short, with 7 bases between. The CDR3 loop is CASSEVGQNTEAFF. CDR3 DNA sequence: TGTGCCAGCAGTGAAGTGGGACAGAACACTGAAGCTTTCTTT.

There are a few counts of this clone. The V and J genes are TRBV12-3 or TRBV12-4 and TRBJ1-5; D is ambiguous. Trimming left V 5 bases short and J 7 bases short, with 12 bases between. The CDR3 totals 13 residues. Here the CDR3 reads CASSLRGTQPQHF. The DNA of the CDR3 is TGTGCCAGCAGTCTTCGGGGTACCCAGCCCCAGCATTTT.

This clone was observed a few times. The J gene is TRBJ2-7, the V gene TRBV7-2; 12 bases match TRBD2. The CDR3 has 16 residues. Germline CDR1 SGHTA, CDR2 FQGNSA. J was trimmed by 6 bases and V by 0 bases; bases with no gene match: 6. The CDR3 loop reads CASSLASSGGAIEQYF. CDR3 DNA sequence: TGTGCCAGCAGCTTAGCCTCTAGCGGGGGGGCAATCGAGCAGTACTTC.

Written as DNA, the CDR3 is TGTGCCAGCAGCTCAACAGGGGTCGGGACTGAAGCTTTCTTT. It translates to CASSSTGVGTEAFF. The chain carries TRBV5-4 and TRBJ1-1, with 7 bases aligning to TRBD1. The CDR3 has 14 residues. Trimming cost V 3 bases and J 5 bases; bases outside gene matches: 7. Per the germline V gene, CDR1 is SGHNT and CDR2 is YYREEE (reference sequence).

The chain is built from TRBV2 and TRBJ2-7; tentatively, D is TRBD1 (6 bases). The germline V gene has CDR1 SNHLY and CDR2 FYNNEI. Deletions cut 7 bases from V and 0 bases from J, with 13 bases between. The CDR3 is made up of 14 amino acids. CDR3 in DNA: TGTGCCAGCAATGTGGGGGCCAGCTCCTACGAGCAGTACTTC. The encoded protein is CASNVGASSYEQYF. Based on the CDR3 plus reference TRBV2 and TRBJ2-7, the full variable domain is EPEVTQTPSHQVTQMGQEVILRCVPISNHLYFYWYRQILGQKVEFLVSFYNNEISEKSEIFDDQFSVERPDGSNFTLKIRSTKLEDSAMYFCASNVGASSYEQYFGPGTRLTVT.

V gene TRBV30 combines with J gene TRBJ1-1, with TRBD1 as a possible D gene (5 bases). The CDR3 is made up of 14 amino acids. Per the germline V gene, CDR1 is GTSNPN and CDR2 is SVGIG (reference sequence). Trimming removed 2 bases at V and 1 base at J, with 11 bases between. The DNA of the CDR3 is TGTGCCTGGAGTCCCGGGGGACCGAACACTGAAGCTTTCTTT. Translating it yields CAWSPGGPNTEAFF.

The chain combines TRBV29-1 with TRBJ1-5; no clear D. CDR1 and CDR2 from the germline V gene are SQVTM and ANQGSEA. The CDR3 totals 13 residues. Trimming pared 4 bases from V and 0 bases from J, leaving 7 bases between. The CDR3 DNA reads TGCAGCGTTGCGCAGAATAGCAATCAGCCCCAGCATTTT. Protein sequence: CSVAQNSNQPQHF.

The CDR3 coding sequence is TGTGCCAGCAGTTTATCCCCCAGGGTCGGGTACGAGCAGTACTTC. This codes for CASSLSPRVGYEQYF. The chain recombines TRBV27 with TRBJ2-7; possibly TRBD1 for D (5 bases). The germline gives CDR1 MNHEY, CDR2 SMNVEV (reference sequence). Trimming took off 0 bases at V and 4 bases at J, with 13 bases between the two ends. The length of the CDR3 is 15 residues.

This sequence joins TRBV7-9 and TRBJ2-1; 10 nucleotides line up with TRBD2. The CDR3 runs 15 residues. Germline CDR1 reads SEHNR; CDR2 reads FQNEAQ (reference sequence). With 5 bases clipped from V and 5 bases from J, the junction kept 6 bases outside the gene matches. CDR3 region: CASSRSGGAHNEQFF. Here the CDR3 DNA reads TGTGCCAGCAGCCGAAGCGGGGGGGCTCACAATGAGCAGTTCTTC.

CDR3 nucleotide sequence: TGTGCCAGCAGCGGAAGGACACCGAACTACGAGCAGTACTTC. This sequence encodes CASSGRTPNYEQYF. The chain uses TRBV7-9 and TRBJ2-7; D possibly corresponds to TRBD1 (5 bases). Trimming removed 5 bases from V and 3 bases from J, with 14 bases in between. CDR3 length: 14 amino acids. The germline gives CDR1 SEHNR, CDR2 FQNEAQ (reference sequence).

Notes on this clone: Sequence at one end of the junction differs from germline and may be a read error. The chain has TRBV5-1 and TRBJ2-5; no clear D. Germline V gene sequence: CDR1 SGHRS, CDR2 YFSETQ. The CDR3 is 12 residues long. The CDR3: CASTLTQETQYF. For the CDR3, the DNA is TGCGCCAGCACCTTGACACAAGAGACCCAGTACTTC.